This T cell receptor beta chain was observed in a study of technical replicates of blood from a few donors. CDR1 SGHAT and CDR2 FQDESV come from the germline V gene (reference sequence). With 5 bases clipped from V and 2 bases from J, the junction kept 11 bases outside the gene matches. The CDR3 totals 16 residues. The protocol was immunoSEQ multiplex PCR, while the TCRdb copy is restricted to in-frame clones and leaves out a portion. In the table there are tens of thousands of clones, more than 75% of which are singletons. The TCR was taken from a human donor in good health. Some clones in this sample may be carry-over from other donors' samples. The specimen sequenced was PBMCs. The J gene is TRBJ2-7, the V gene TRBV11-1, with 8 positions matching TRBD1. The CDR3 DNA is TGTGCCAGCAGCAGAGCTACCGGGACAGGAGCCTACGAGCAGTACTTC. Protein: CASSRATGTGAYEQYF. Drawing the rest from reference TRBV11-1 and TRBJ2-7, the complete variable domain is EAEVAQSPRYKITEKSQAVAFWCDPISGHATLYWYRQILGQGPELLVQFQDESVVDDSQLPKDRFSAERLKGVDSTLKIQPAELGDSAMYLCASSRATGTGAYEQYFGPGTRLTVT.